This T cell receptor beta chain was identified during a study of identical twins. V was cut by 0 bases and J by 4 bases, with 14 bases left in between. Germline loops: CDR1 SGHKS, CDR2 YYEKEE (reference sequence). The CDR3 loop spans 16 amino acids. This clonotype showed up just a few times. TCRdb ran MiXCR on the 5' RACE reads and lists one entry per CDR3 protein. The data hold around 280,000 distinct CDR3 sequences, with around 8.8% observed a single time. This sample also belongs to another study, concerning yellow fever vaccine responses in identical twins.

The material sequenced was memory (CD45RO+) T cells sorted from blood. The rearrangement uses TRBV5-5 and TRBJ1-5; D may be TRBD1 (6 bases). This sequence was found in a young woman in good health. The CDR3 DNA is TGTGCCAGCAGCTTGGAGGCAGGGGCCCTAAATCAGCCCCAGCATTTT. Protein product: CASSLEAGALNQPQHF. Full variable domain (missing parts from reference TRBV5-5 and TRBJ1-5): DAGVTQSPTHLIKTRGQQVTLRCSPISGHKSVSWYQQVLGQGPQFIFQYYEKEERGRGNFPDRFSARQFPNYSSELNVNALLLGDSALYLCASSLEAGALNQPQHFGDGTRLSIL.